This T cell receptor beta chain comes out of a study of shared clonotypes between healthy human individuals. The table lists this clone with many counts. Trimming took 6 bases from V and 4 from J, leaving 9 bases between them. The CDR3 length is 13 residues. Germline V gene sequence: CDR1 WSHSY, CDR2 SAAADI. Study donors comprised healthy, HIV-negative adults devoid of recent acute infection or vaccination. Across several immunoSEQ plates, the genomic DNA of each subset was split evenly. Each unsorted PBMC replicate got 300 ng genomic DNA, roughly 29,000 genomes. Libraries were prepared by immunoSEQ multiplex PCR; TCRdb keeps only in-frame clonotypes and omits some of them. Counted here are approximately 500,000 clones, 70% to 80% occurring once; the ten biggest clones make up 13%.

This chain uses TRBV10-2 with TRBJ2-2, with no clear D. The sequence derives from a woman between 40 and 55 years old in good health. Some clones in this sample may be carry-over from other donors' samples. The sequencing sample was made of PBMCs. The CDR3, as DNA: TGCGCCAGCAGGCAAGGCGGCACCGGGGAGCTGTTTTTT. As protein: CASRQGGTGELFF.